This T cell receptor (beta chain) was sequenced in a study of cytomegalovirus exposure and HLA in healthy donors. As for this clone: Antigen: not known.

Clones were read by immunoSEQ multiplex PCR, and TCRdb kept only the in-frame ones, dropping some. The sample consists of about 98,000 clones, roughly 90% of them appearing once. General study results and limits: Among TCR beta chains, those listed as cytomegalovirus-associated numbered over 150. Reports indicated that the classifier achieved high specificity and sensitivity in diagnosing cytomegalovirus status. A few CMV-associated chains were confirmed in vitro to be specific for CMV antigens.

In germline, CDR1 is ENHRY, CDR2 SYGVKD. V lost 8 bases to trimming and J lost 0 bases; unmatched junction nucleotides: 7. This CDR3 region has 15 residues. Material: PBMCs. The chain is built from TRBV10-3 and TRBJ1-1, with 9 bases matching TRBD1. The TCR originated in a young man in good health and CMV-seropositive. The CDR3 spells CAISTGGLMNTEAFF. In DNA form, the CDR3 reads TGTGCCATCTCGACAGGGGGATTAATGAACACTGAAGCTTTCTTT.